This T cell receptor (beta chain) was documented in a study of blood T cell repertoires in COVID-19. TCRdb's copy holds only in-frame clones and misses some; the assay was immunoSEQ multiplex PCR. The table lists approximately 130,000 clones, around nine tenths of them singletons, with roughly 2.1% in the top ten. The V gene end was trimmed by 5 bases and the J gene end by 6 bases; junction bases not matched to a gene: 5. Germline lookup yields CDR1 KGHSH and CDR2 LQKENI. CDR3 length: 15 residues. This clone has a single count. Sequenced material: peripheral blood. This chain joins TRBV18 and TRBJ1-5; 12 bases are shared with TRBD1. The source is a woman aged 45 to 65 with acute or convalescent COVID-19. The CDR3 DNA reads as TGTGCCAGCTCAACCGGGACAGGGGGCAGTCAGCCCCAGCATTTT. Amino acid sequence: CASSTGTGGSQPQHF.